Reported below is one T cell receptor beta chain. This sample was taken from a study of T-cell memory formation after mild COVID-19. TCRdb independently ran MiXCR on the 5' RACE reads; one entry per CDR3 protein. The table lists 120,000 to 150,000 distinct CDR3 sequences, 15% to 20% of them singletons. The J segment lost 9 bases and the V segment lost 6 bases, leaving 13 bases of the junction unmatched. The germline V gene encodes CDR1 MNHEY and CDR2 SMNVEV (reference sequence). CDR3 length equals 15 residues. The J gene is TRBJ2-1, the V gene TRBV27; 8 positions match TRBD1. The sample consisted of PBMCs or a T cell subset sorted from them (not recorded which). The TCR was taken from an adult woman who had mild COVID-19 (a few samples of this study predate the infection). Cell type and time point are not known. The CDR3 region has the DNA TGTGCCAGCAGGAGACAGGGGCTAGCAGGTGGTGAGCAGTTCTTC. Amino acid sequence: CASRRQGLAGGEQFF.